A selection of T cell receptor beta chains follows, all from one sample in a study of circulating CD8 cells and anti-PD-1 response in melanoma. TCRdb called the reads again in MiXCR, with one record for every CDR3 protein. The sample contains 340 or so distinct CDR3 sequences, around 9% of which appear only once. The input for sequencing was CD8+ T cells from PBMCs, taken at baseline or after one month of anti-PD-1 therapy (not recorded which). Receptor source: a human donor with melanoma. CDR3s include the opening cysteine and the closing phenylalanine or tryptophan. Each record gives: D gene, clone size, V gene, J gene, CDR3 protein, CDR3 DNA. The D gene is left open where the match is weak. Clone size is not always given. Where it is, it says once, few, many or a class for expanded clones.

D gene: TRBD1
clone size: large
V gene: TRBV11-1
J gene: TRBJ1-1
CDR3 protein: CASSFLRQGSMNTEAFF
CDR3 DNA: TGTGCCAGCAGCTTCTTGCGACAGGGAAGCATGAACACTGAAGCTTTCTTT

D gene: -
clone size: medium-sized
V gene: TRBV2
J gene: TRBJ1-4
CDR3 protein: CAISGDTSTNEKLFF
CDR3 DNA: TGTGCCATCTCTGGGGACACTTCAACTAATGAAAAACTGTTTTTT

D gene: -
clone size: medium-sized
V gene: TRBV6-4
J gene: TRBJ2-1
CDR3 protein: CASSDSGGYNEQFF
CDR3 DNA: TGTGCCAGCAGTGACTCGGGGGGCTACAATGAGCAGTTCTTC

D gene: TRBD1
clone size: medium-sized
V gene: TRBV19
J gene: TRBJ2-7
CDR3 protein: CASQPTGGIYEQYF
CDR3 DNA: TGTGCCAGTCAACCGACAGGGGGCATCTACGAGCAGTACTTC

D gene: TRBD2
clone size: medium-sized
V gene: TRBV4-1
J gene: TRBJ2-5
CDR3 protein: CASSWAGGQETQYF
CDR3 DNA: TGCGCCAGCAGCTGGGCGGGGGGTCAAGAGACCCAGTACTTC

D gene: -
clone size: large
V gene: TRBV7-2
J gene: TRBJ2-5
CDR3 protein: CASSSLRIRQETQYF
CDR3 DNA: TGTGCCAGCAGCAGTCTTCGTATACGGCAAGAGACCCAGTACTTC

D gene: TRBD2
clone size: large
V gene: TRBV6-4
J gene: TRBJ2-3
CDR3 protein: CASSDGTSGADTQYF
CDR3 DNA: TGTGCCAGCAGTGACGGGACTAGCGGGGCCGATACGCAGTATTTT

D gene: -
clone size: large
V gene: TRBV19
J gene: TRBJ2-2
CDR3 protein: CASSPPPVLLNTGELFF
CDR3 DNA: TGTGCCAGTAGTCCCCCGCCGGTACTGTTGAACACCGGGGAGCTGTTTTTT

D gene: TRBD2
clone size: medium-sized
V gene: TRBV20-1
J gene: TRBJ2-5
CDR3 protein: CSARLAGGQETQHF
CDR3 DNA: TGCAGTGCTAGACTAGCGGGGGGCCAAGAGACCCAGCACTTC

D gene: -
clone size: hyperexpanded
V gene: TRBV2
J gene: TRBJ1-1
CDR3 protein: CASSEERAEAFF
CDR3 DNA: TGTGCCAGCAGTGAAGAAAGGGCTGAAGCTTTCTTT

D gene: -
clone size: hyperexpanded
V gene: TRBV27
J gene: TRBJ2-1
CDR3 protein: CASSSTDNEQFF
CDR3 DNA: TGTGCCAGCAGTTCCACAGACAATGAGCAGTTCTTC

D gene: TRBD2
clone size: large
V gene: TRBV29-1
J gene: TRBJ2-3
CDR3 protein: CSALASGAGADTQYF
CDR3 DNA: TGCAGCGCGCTGGCTAGCGGGGCCGGGGCAGATACGCAGTATTTT

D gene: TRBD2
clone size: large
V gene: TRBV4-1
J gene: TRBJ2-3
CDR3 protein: CASSPYSGATDTQYF
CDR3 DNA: TGCGCCAGCAGCCCATATAGCGGGGCCACAGATACGCAGTATTTT

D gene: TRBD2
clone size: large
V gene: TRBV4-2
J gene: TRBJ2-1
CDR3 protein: CASSQERGGYNEQFF
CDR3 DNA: TGTGCCAGCAGCCAAGAGCGGGGGGGCTACAATGAGCAGTTCTTC

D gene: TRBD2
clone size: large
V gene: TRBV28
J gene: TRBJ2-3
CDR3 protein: CASSFLAGTDTQYF
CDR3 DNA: TGTGCCAGCAGTTTCCTAGCGGGCACAGATACGCAGTATTTT

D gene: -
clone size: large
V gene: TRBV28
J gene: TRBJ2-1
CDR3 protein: CASSIDSDNEQFF
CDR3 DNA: TGTGCCAGCAGCATCGATTCGGACAATGAGCAGTTCTTC

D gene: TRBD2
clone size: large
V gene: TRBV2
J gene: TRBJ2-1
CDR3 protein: CASRTSGYNEQFF
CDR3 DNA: TGTGCCAGCCGGACTAGCGGATACAATGAGCAGTTCTTC

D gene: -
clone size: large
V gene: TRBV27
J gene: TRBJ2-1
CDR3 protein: CASSLDRDTSSYNEQFF
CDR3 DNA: TGTGCCAGCAGTTTGGACCGGGACACGAGCTCCTACAATGAGCAGTTCTTC

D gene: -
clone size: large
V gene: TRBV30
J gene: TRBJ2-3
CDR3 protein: CAWAHQGGYTDTQYF
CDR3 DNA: TGTGCCTGGGCTCATCAAGGGGGGTACACAGATACGCAGTATTTT

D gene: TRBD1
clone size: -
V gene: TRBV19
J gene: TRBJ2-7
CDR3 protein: CASSISGGIYEQYF
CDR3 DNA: TGTGCCAGTAGTATTTCAGGGGGTATCTACGAACAGTACTTC

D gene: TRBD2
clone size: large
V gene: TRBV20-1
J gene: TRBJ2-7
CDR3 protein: CSARETGGLYEQYF
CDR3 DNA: TGCAGTGCTAGAGAAACGGGGGGGCTTTACGAGCAGTACTTC

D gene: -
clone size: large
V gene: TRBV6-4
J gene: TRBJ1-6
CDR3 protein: CASSDSPSDNSPLHF
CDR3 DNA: TGTGCCAGCAGTGACTCCCCCTCCGATAATTCACCCCTCCACTTT

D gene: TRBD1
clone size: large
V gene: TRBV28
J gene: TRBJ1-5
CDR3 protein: CASSLDRDANQPQHF
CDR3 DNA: TGTGCCAGCAGTTTAGACAGGGACGCCAATCAGCCCCAGCATTTT

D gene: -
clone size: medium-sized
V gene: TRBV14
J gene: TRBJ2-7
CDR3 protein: CASSQDWGGAPNEQYF
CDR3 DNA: TGTGCCAGCAGCCAAGATTGGGGGGGGGCCCCCAACGAGCAGTACTTC

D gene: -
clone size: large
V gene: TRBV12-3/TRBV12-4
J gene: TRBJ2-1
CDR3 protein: CASSYQESSYNEQFF
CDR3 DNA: TGTGCCAGCAGTTATCAGGAGAGCTCCTACAATGAGCAGTTCTTC

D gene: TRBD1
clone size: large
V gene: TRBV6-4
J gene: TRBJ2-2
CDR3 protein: CASSDGTGNTGELFF
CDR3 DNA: TGTGCCAGCAGTGACGGGACAGGGAACACCGGGGAGCTGTTTTTT

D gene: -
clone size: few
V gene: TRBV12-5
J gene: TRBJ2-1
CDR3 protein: CASGFTSDEQFF
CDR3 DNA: TGTGCTAGTGGTTTCACGAGCGATGAGCAGTTCTTC

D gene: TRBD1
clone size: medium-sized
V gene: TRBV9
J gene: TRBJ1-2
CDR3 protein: CASSAGQGVGGYTF
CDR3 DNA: TGTGCCAGCAGCGCGGGACAGGGAGTAGGGGGCTACACCTTC

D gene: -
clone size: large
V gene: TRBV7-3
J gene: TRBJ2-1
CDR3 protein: CASSSGTYSYNEQFF
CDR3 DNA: TGTGCCAGCAGCTCCGGGACTTACTCCTACAATGAGCAGTTCTTC

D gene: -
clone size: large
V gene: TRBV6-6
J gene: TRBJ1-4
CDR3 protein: CASMDRRTTLNEKLFF
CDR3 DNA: TGTGCCAGCATGGACAGACGGACAACACTTAATGAAAAACTGTTTTTT

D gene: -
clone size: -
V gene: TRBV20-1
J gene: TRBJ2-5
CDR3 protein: CSARWSQGLGGTQYF
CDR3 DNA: TGTAGTGCTAGATGGTCCCAGGGGTTGGGAGGGACCCAGTACTTC

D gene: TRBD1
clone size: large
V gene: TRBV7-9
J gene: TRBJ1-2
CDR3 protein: CASSPGQGEAGYTF
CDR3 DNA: TGTGCCAGCAGCCCGGGACAGGGGGAGGCTGGCTACACCTTC

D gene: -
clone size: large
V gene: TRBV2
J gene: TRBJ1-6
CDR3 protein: CANGDSPLHF
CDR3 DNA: TGTGCCAACGGGGATTCACCCCTCCACTTT

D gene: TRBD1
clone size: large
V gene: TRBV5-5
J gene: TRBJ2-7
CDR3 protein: CASSPGTGAYEQYF
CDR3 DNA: TGTGCCAGCAGCCCCGGGACAGGGGCCTACGAGCAGTACTTC

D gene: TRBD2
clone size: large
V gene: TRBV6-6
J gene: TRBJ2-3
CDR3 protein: CASSYLAGGQDTQYF
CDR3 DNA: TGTGCCAGCAGTTACCTAGCGGGGGGGCAAGATACGCAGTATTTT

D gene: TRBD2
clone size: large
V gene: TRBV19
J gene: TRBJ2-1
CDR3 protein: CASSPNRAGGVGNEQFF
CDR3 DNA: TGTGCCAGCTCCCCCAACAGAGCGGGGGGGGTCGGAAATGAGCAGTTCTTC

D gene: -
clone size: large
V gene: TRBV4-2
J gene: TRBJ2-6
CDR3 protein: CASSQDKGSGANVLTF
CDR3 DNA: TGTGCCAGCAGCCAAGATAAGGGTTCTGGGGCCAACGTCCTGACTTTC